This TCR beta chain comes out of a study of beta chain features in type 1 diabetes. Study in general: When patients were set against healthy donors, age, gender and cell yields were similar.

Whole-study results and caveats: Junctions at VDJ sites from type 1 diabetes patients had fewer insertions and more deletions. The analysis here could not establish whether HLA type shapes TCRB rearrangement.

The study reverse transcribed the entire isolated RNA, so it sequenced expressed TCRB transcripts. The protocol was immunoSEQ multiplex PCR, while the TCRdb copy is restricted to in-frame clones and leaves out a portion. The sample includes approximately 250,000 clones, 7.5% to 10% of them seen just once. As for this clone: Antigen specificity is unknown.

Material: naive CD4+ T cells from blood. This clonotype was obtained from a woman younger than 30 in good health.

In DNA form, the CDR3 reads TGTGCCAGTAGTATAGGACTCAGAGGGGGCGCCTCCTATGGCTACACCTTC. As protein: CASSIGLRGGASYGYTF. The J gene is TRBJ1-2, the V gene TRBV19, with 7 nucleotides matching TRBD1. J gave up 4 bases and V 1 base, and 12 bases lay outside the gene matches. The CDR3 runs 17 residues. Germline values: CDR1 LNHDA, CDR2 SQIVND (reference sequence).